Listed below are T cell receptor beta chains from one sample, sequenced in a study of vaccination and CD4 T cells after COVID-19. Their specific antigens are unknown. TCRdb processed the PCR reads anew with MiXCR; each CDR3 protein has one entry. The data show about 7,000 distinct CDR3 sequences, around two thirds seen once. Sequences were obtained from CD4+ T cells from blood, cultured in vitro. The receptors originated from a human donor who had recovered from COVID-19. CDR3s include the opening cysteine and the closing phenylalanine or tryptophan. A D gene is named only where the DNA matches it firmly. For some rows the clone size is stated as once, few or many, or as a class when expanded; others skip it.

CDR3 protein: CASSPGPGAGSEQYF
CDR3 DNA: TGTGCCAGCAGCCCGGGCCCCGGGGCCGGAAGCGAGCAGTACTTC
clone size: once
J gene: TRBJ2-7
D gene: .
V gene: TRBV11-3

CDR3 protein: CASSVDRGSGYTF
CDR3 DNA: TGTGCCAGCAGTGTGGACAGGGGAAGTGGCTACACCTTC
clone size: .
J gene: TRBJ1-2
D gene: TRBD1
V gene: TRBV2

CDR3 protein: CASSYLGQVGAAEAFF
CDR3 DNA: TGTGCCAGCAGTTACTTGGGACAGGTCGGGGCGGCTGAAGCTTTCTTT
clone size: hyperexpanded
J gene: TRBJ1-1
D gene: TRBD1
V gene: TRBV6-2/TRBV6-3

CDR3 protein: CASSSDPTGDADNYGYTF
CDR3 DNA: TGCGCCAGCAGCTCCGACCCAACAGGGGACGCCGATAACTATGGCTACACCTTC
clone size: .
J gene: TRBJ1-2
D gene: TRBD1
V gene: TRBV5-1

CDR3 protein: CASSYLGGSSYEQYF
CDR3 DNA: TGTGCCAGCAGTTACCTAGGGGGCTCCTCCTACGAGCAGTACTTC
clone size: .
J gene: TRBJ2-7
D gene: TRBD1
V gene: TRBV6-2/TRBV6-3

CDR3 protein: CASSLTAPGYNEQFF
CDR3 DNA: TGTGCCAGCAGTTTGACCGCGCCAGGATACAATGAGCAGTTCTTC
clone size: .
J gene: TRBJ2-1
D gene: .
V gene: TRBV6-5

CDR3 protein: CASRTGQLNTGELFF
CDR3 DNA: TGCGCCAGCAGGACGGGACAGCTGAACACCGGGGAGCTGTTTTTT
clone size: .
J gene: TRBJ2-2
D gene: TRBD1
V gene: TRBV10-2

CDR3 protein: CASSLPTGTYEQYF
CDR3 DNA: TGTGCCAGCAGCCTACCGACAGGAACCTACGAGCAGTACTTC
clone size: .
J gene: TRBJ2-7
D gene: .
V gene: TRBV6-2/TRBV6-3

CDR3 protein: CASRGQAYEQYF
CDR3 DNA: TGTGCCAGCAGGGGACAAGCCTACGAGCAGTACTTC
clone size: .
J gene: TRBJ2-7
D gene: .
V gene: TRBV2

CDR3 protein: CASSGARANSPLHF
CDR3 DNA: TGTGCCAGCTCGGGGGCCAGGGCTAATTCACCCCTCCACTTT
clone size: .
J gene: TRBJ1-6
D gene: .
V gene: TRBV2

CDR3 protein: CASSPRRGGWDGYTF
CDR3 DNA: TGTGCCAGCAGTCCACGACGTGGCGGTTGGGATGGCTACACCTTC
clone size: .
J gene: TRBJ1-2
D gene: .
V gene: TRBV6-2/TRBV6-3

CDR3 protein: CASSPPRPSRRHYGYTF
CDR3 DNA: TGTGCCAGCAGCCCACCCCGGCCCTCACGGAGGCACTATGGCTACACCTTC
clone size: .
J gene: TRBJ1-2
D gene: .
V gene: TRBV6-1

CDR3 protein: CASSILGGGAADTQYF
CDR3 DNA: TGTGCCAGTAGTATTCTAGGGGGGGGGGCCGCAGATACGCAGTATTTT
clone size: .
J gene: TRBJ2-3
D gene: .
V gene: TRBV19